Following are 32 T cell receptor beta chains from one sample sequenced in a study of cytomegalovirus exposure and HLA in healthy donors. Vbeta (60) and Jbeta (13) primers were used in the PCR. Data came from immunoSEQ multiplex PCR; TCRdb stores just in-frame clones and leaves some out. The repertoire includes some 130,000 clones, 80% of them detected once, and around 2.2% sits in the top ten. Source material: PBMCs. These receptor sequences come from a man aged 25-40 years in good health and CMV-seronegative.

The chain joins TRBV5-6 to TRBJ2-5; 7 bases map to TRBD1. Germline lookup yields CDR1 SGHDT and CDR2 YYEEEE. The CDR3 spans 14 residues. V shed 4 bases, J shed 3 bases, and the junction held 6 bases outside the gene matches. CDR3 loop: CASSQGTVEETQYF. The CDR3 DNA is TGTGCCAGCAGCCAAGGGACAGTAGAAGAGACCCAGTACTTC. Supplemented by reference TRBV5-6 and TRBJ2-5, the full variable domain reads DAGVTQSPTHLIKTRGQQVTLRCSPKSGHDTVSWYQQALGQGPQFIFQYYEEEERQRGNFPDRFSGHQFPNYSSELNVNALLLGDSALYLCASSQGTVEETQYFGPGTRLLVL.

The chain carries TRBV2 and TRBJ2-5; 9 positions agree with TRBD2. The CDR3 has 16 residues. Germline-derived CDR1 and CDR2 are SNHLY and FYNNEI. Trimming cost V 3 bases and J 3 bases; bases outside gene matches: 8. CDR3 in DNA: TGTGCCAGCAGTGACCCCGAAGTAGCGGGAGAAGAGACCCAGTACTTC. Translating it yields CASSDPEVAGEETQYF.

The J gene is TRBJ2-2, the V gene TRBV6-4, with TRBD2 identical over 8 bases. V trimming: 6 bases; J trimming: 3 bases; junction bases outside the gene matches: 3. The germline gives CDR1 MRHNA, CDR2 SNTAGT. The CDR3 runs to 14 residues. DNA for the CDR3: TGTGCCAGCAGCCAAGCGGGAGACACCGGGGAGCTGTTTTTT. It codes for CASSQAGDTGELFF.

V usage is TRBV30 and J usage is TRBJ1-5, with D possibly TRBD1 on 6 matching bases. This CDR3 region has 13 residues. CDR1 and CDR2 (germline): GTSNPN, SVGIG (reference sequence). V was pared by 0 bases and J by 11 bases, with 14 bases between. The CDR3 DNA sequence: TGTGCCTGGAGTGTACCAGGGGTAATGGCCCAGCATTTT. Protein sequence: CAWSVPGVMAQHF.

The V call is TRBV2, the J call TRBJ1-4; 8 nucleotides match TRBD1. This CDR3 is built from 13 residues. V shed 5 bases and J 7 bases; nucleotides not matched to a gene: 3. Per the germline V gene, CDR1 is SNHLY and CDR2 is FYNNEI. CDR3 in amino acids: CASSQTGGEKLFF. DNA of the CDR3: TGTGCCAGCAGTCAAACAGGGGGTGAAAAACTGTTTTTT.

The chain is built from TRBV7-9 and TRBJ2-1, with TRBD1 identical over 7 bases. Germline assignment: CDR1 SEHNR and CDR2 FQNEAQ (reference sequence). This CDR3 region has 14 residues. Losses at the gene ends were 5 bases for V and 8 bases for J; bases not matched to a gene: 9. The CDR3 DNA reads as TGTGCCAGCAGCCGCCCCTCCACAGGGGATGAGCAGTTCTTC. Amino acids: CASSRPSTGDEQFF.

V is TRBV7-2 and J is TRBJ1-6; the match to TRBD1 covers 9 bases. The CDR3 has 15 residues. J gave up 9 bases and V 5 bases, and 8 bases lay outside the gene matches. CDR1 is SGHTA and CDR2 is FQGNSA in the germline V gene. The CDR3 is CASSPTRQGGSPLHF. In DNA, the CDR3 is TGTGCCAGCAGCCCCACCCGACAGGGGGGTTCACCCCTCCACTTT. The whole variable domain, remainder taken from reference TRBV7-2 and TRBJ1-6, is GAGVSQSPSNKVTEKGKDVELRCDPISGHTALYWYRQSLGQGLEFLIYFQGNSAPDKSGLPSDRFSAERTGGSVSTLTIQRTQQEDSAVYLCASSPTRQGGSPLHFGNGTRLTVT.

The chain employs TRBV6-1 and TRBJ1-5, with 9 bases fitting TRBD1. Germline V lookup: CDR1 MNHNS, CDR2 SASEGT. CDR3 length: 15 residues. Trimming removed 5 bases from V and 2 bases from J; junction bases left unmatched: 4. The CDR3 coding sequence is TGTGCCAGCAGTACAGGGGGCGGGGGCAATCAGCCCCAGCATTTT. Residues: CASSTGGGGNQPQHF.

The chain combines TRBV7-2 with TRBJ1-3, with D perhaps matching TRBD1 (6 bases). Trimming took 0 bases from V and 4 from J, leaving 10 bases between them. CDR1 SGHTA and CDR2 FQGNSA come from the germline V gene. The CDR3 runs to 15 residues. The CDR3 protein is CASSLATGTGNTIYF. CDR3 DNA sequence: TGTGCCAGCAGCTTAGCGACCGGGACAGGAAACACCATATATTTT. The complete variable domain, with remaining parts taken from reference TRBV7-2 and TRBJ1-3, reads GAGVSQSPSNKVTEKGKDVELRCDPISGHTALYWYRQSLGQGLEFLIYFQGNSAPDKSGLPSDRFSAERTGGSVSTLTIQRTQQEDSAVYLCASSLATGTGNTIYFGEGSWLTVV.

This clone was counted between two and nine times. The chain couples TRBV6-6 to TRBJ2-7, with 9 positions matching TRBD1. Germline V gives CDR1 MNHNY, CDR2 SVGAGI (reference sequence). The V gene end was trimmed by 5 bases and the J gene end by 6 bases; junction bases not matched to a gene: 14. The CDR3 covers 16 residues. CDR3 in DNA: TGTGCCAGCAGTGGCCCCGTAGGACAGGGGCTCGGCGAGCAGTACTTC. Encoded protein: CASSGPVGQGLGEQYF.

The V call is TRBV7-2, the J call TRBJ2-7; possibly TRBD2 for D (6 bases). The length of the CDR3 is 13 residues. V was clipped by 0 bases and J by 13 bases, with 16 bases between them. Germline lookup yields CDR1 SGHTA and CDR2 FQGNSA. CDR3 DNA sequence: TGTGCCAGCAGCTTAGCCGTGGGGGGTCCCTTTTACTTC. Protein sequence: CASSLAVGGPFYF.

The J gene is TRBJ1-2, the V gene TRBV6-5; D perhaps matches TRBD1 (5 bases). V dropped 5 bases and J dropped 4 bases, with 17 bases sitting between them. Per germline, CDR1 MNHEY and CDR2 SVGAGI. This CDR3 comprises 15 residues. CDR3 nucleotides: TGTGCCAGCAGTGTCCACCTAGGGGCCGGCTATGGCTACACCTTC. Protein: CASSVHLGAGYGYTF.

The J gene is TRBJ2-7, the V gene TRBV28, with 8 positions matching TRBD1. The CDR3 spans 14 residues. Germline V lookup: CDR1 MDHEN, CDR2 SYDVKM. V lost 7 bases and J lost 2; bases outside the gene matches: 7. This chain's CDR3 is CASIPGQGAYEQYF. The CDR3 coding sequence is TGTGCCAGCATTCCCGGACAGGGCGCCTACGAGCAGTACTTC.

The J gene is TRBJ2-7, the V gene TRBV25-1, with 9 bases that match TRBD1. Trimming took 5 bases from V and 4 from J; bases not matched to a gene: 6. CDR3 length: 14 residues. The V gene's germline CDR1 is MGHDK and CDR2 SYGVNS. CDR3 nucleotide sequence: TGTGCCAGCAGTCCCCGGGACAGGGTTTACGAGCAGTACTTC. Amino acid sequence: CASSPRDRVYEQYF.

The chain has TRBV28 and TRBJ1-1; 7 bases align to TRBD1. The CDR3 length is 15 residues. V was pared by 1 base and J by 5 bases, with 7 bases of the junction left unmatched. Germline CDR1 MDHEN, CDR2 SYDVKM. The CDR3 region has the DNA TGTGCCAGCAGTTTATTAGACAGGGTTCGGACTGAAGCTTTCTTT. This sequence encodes CASSLLDRVRTEAFF. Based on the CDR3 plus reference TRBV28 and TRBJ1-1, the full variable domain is DVKVTQSSRYLVKRTGEKVFLECVQDMDHENMFWYRQDPGLGLRLIYFSYDVKMKEKGDIPEGYSVSREKKERFSLILESASTNQTSMYLCASSLLDRVRTEAFFGQGTRLTVV.

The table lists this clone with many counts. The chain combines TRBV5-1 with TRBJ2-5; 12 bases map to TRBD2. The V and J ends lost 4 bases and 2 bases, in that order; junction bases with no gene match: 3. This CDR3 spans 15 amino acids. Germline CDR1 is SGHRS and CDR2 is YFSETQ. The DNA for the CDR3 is TGCGCCAGCAGCACCGGGACTAGCGGGCAAGAGACCCAGTACTTC. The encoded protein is CASSTGTSGQETQYF. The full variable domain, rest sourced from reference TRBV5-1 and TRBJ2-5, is KAGVTQTPRYLIKTRGQQVTLSCSPISGHRSVSWYQQTPGQGLQFLFEYFSETQRNKGNFPGRFSGRQFSNSRSEMNVSTLELGDSALYLCASSTGTSGQETQYFGPGTRLLVL.

The chain's CDR3 is CASRIPGGPSYSTDTQYF. CDR3 DNA sequence: TGTGCCAGTCGAATCCCCGGGGGACCCTCCTATAGCACAGATACGCAGTATTTT. The chain has TRBV19 and TRBJ2-3, with D possibly TRBD2 on 6 matching bases. Germline CDR1 LNHDA, CDR2 SQIVND (reference sequence). V was shortened by 8 bases and J by 0 bases, with 24 bases between the two germline ends. The CDR3 is made up of 18 amino acids. Full variable domain (remainder filled in from reference TRBV19 and TRBJ2-3): DGGITQSPKYLFRKEGQNVTLSCEQNLNHDAMYWYRQDPGQGLRLIYYSQIVNDFQKGDIAEGYSVSREKKESFPLTVTSAQKNPTAFYLCASRIPGGPSYSTDTQYFGPGTRLTVL.

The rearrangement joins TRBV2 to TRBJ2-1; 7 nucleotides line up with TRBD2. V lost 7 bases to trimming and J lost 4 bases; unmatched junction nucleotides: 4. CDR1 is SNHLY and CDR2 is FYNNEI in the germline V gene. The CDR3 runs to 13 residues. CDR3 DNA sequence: TGTGCCAGCATGCTAGCGGTATACAATGAGCAGTTCTTC. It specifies CASMLAVYNEQFF.

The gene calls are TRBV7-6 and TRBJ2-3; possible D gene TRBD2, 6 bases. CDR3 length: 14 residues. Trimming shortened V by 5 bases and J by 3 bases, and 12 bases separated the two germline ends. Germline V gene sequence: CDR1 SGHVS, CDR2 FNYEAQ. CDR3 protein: CASSPLGGTDTQYF. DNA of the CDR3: TGTGCCAGCAGCCCTCTCGGAGGGACAGATACGCAGTATTTT.

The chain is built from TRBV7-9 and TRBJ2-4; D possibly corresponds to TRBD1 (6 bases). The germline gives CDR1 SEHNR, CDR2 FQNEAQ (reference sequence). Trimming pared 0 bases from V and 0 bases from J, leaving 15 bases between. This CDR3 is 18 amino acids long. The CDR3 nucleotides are TGTGCCAGCAGCTTAGCGATGGGGACATCCCTAGCCAAAAACATTCAGTACTTC. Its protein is CASSLAMGTSLAKNIQYF.

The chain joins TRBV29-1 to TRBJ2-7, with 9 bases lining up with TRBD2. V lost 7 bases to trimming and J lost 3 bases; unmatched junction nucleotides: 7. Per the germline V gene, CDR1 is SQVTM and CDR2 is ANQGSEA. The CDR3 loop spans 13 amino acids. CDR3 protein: CSGTGTSSYEQYF. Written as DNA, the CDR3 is TGCAGCGGTACCGGGACTAGCAGCTACGAGCAGTACTTC.

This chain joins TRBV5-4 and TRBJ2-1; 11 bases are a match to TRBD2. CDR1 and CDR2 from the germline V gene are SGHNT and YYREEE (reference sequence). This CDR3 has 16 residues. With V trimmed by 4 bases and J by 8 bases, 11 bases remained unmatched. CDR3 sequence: CASSPTVAGGGYEQFF. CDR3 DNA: TGTGCCAGCAGCCCCACCGTAGCGGGAGGGGGATATGAGCAGTTCTTC.

Here the CDR3 reads CATSRGTLSSGRAPQSSYEQYF. CDR3 nucleotides: TGTGCCACCAGCAGAGGGACACTCTCTAGCGGGAGAGCTCCCCAGAGCTCCTACGAGCAGTACTTC. The chain couples TRBV15 to TRBJ2-7, with 10 bases fitting TRBD2. There are 22 residues in the CDR3. Germline loops: CDR1 LNHNV, CDR2 YYDKDF (reference sequence). The V gene end was trimmed by 1 base and the J gene end by 0 bases; junction bases not matched to a gene: 21.

CDR3 coding DNA: TGTGCCAGCAGCAGAGACAGGGAAAGCGAGCAGTACTTC. Translating gives CASSRDRESEQYF. The chain links TRBV11-3 to TRBJ2-7; 7 nucleotides line up with TRBD1. Trimming took 5 bases from V and 6 from J; bases not matched to a gene: 7. Germline CDR1 SGHNT, CDR2 YENEEA. The CDR3 covers 13 residues.

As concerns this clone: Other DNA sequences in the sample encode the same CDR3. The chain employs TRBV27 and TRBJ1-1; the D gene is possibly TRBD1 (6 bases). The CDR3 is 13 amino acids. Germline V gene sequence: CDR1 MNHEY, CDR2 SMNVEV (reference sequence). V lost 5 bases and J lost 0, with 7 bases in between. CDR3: CASSRTVNTEAFF. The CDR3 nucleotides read TGTGCCAGCAGTAGGACAGTGAACACTGAAGCTTTCTTT.

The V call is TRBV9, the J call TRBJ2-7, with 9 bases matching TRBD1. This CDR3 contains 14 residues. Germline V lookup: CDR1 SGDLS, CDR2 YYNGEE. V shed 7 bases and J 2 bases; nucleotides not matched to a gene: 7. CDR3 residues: CASPPGTGTYEQYF. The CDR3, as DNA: TGTGCCAGCCCCCCCGGGACAGGGACCTACGAGCAGTACTTC.

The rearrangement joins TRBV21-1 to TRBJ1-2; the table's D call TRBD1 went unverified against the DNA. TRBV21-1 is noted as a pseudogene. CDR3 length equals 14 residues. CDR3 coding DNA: TGTGCCAGCAGCAAAGGTGGGCGTAACTATGGCTACACCTTC. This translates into CASSKGGRNYGYTF.

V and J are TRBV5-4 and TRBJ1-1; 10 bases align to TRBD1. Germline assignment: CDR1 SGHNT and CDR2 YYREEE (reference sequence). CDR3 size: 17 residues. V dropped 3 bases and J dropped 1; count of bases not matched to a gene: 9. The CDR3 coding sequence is TGTGCCAGCAGCTCCGCGACAGGGGGCCTTTCGAACACTGAAGCTTTCTTT. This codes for CASSSATGGLSNTEAFF.

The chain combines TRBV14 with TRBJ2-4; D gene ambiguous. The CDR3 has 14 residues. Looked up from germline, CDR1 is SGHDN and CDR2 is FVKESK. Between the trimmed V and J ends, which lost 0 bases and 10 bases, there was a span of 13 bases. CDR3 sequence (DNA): TGTGCCAGCAGCCAAGATTCGTGGAGAGGTATTCAGTACTTC. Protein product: CASSQDSWRGIQYF.

CDR3 in amino acids: CASSPHPTPHEQYF. CDR3 nucleotide sequence: TGTGCCAGCAGCCCCCACCCCACTCCCCACGAGCAGTACTTC. The V and J genes are TRBV28 and TRBJ2-7; no definite D call. The ends were cut back, 6 bases at V and 5 bases at J, with 17 bases in the middle. The CDR3 length is 14 residues. The V gene's germline CDR1 is MDHEN and CDR2 SYDVKM.

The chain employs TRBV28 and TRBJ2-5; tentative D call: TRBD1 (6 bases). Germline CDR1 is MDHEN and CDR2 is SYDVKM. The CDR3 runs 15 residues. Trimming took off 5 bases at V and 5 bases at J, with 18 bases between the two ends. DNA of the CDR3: TGTGCCAGCAGTACACTTCAGGGGTTCGGGGAGACCCAGTACTTC. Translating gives CASSTLQGFGETQYF.

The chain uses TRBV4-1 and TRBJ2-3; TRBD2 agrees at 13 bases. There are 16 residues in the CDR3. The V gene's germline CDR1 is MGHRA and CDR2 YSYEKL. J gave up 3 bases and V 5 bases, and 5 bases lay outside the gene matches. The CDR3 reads CASSLTSGRGTDTQYF. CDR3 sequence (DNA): TGCGCCAGCAGCTTAACTAGCGGGAGGGGAACAGATACGCAGTATTTT.